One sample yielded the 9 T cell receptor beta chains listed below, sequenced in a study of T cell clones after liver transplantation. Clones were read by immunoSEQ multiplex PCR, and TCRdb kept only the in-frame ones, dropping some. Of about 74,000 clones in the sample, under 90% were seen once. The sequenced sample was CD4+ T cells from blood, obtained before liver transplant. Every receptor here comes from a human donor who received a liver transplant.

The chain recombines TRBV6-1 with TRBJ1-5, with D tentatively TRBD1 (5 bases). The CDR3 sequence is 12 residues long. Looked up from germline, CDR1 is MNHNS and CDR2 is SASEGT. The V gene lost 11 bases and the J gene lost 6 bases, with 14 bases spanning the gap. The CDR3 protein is CAGSRGGQPQHF. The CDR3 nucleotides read TGTGCCGGTTCTAGGGGAGGTCAGCCCCAGCATTTT.

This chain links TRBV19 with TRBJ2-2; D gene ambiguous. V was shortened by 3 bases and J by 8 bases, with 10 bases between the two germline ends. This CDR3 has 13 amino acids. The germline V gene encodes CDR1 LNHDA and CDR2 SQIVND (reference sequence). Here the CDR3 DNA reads TGTGCCAGTAGTATCGGGCTAGTTGGGGAGCTGTTTTTT. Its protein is CASSIGLVGELFF.

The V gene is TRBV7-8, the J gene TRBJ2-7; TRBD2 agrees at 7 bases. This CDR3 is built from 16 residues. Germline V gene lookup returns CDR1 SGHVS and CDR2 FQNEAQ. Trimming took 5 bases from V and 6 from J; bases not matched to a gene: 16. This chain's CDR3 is CASSGVPRREDGEQYF. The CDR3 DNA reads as TGTGCCAGCAGCGGGGTCCCACGACGGGAGGATGGCGAGCAGTACTTC.

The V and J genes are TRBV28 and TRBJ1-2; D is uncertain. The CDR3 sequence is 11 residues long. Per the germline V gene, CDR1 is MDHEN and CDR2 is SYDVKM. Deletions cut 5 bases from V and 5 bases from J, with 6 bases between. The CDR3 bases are TGTGCCAGCAGTAGCTCTTATGGCTACACCTTC. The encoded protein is CASSSSYGYTF.

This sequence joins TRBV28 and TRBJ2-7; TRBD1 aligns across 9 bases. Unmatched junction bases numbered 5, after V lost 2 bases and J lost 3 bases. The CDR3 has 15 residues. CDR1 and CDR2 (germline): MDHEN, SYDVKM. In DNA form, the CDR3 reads TGTGCCAGCAGTTTAGGGGACAGGGATCACTACGAGCAGTACTTC. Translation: CASSLGDRDHYEQYF.

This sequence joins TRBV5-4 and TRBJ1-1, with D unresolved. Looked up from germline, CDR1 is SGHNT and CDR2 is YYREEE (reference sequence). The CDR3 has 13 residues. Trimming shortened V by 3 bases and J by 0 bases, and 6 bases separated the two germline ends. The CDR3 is CASSSGVNTEAFF. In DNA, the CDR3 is TGTGCCAGCAGCTCGGGAGTGAACACTGAAGCTTTCTTT.

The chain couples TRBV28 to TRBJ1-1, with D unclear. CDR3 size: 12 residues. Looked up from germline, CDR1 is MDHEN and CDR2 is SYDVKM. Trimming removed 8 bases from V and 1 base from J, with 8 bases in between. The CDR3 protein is CASLATNTEAFF. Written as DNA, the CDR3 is TGTGCCAGCTTAGCAACGAACACTGAAGCTTTCTTT.

The CDR3 nucleotides are TGTGCCAGCAGCCATAGGAGGGTAGGAAATGGCTACACCTTC. Its protein product is CASSHRRVGNGYTF. The gene calls are TRBV14 and TRBJ1-2, with unresolved D. In germline, CDR1 is SGHDN, CDR2 FVKESK. CDR3 length: 14 residues. The germline V and J ends were trimmed by 3 bases and 6 bases, with 14 bases remaining between them.

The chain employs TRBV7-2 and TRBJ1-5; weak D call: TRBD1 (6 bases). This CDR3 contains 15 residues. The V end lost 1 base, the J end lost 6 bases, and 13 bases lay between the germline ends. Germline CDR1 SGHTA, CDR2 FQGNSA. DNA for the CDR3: TGTGCCAGCAGCTTAGGTTCACAGGGAAGTCAGCCCCAGCATTTT. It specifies CASSLGSQGSQPQHF.